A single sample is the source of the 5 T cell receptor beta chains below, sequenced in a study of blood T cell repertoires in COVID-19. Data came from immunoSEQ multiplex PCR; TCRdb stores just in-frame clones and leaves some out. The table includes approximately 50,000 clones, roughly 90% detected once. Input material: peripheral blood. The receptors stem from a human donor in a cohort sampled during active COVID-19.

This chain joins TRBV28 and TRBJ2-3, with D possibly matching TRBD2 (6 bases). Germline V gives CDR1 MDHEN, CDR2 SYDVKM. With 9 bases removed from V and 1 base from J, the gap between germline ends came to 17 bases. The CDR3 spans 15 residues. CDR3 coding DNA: TGTGCCAGTACCCATGGCGGGATGGGCACAGATACGCAGTATTTT. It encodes CASTHGGMGTDTQYF.

The CDR3 nucleotides are TGCGCCAGCAGTGAGCCGAGCGGGGCTGAAGCTTTCTTT. Translating gives CASSEPSGAEAFF. This chain links TRBV10-2 with TRBJ1-1; unclear D gene. Germline CDR1 is WSHSY and CDR2 is SAAADI. The V gene lost 2 bases and the J gene lost 6 bases, with 10 bases spanning the gap. The CDR3 loop spans 13 amino acids.

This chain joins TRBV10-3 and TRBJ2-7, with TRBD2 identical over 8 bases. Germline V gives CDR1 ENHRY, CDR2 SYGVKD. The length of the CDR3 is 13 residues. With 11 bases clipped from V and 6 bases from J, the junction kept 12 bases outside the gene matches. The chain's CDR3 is CAGRAGARGEQYF. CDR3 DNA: TGTGCCGGGCGAGCGGGAGCAAGGGGCGAGCAGTACTTC.

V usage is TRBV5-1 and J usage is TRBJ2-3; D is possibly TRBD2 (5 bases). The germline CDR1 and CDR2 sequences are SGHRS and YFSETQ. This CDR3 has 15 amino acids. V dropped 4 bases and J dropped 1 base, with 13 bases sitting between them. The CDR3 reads CASSPTPGGTDTQYF. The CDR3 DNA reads TGCGCCAGCAGCCCAACGCCCGGGGGCACAGATACGCAGTATTTT.

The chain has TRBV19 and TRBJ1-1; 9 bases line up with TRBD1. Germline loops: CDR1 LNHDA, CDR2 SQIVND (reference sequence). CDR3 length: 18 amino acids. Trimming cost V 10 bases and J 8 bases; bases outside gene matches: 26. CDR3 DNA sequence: TGTGCCACTTGTCCCGGGACAGGGCGGACCCCCCTTCTCGTAGAAGCTTTCTTT. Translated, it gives CATCPGTGRTPLLVEAFF.